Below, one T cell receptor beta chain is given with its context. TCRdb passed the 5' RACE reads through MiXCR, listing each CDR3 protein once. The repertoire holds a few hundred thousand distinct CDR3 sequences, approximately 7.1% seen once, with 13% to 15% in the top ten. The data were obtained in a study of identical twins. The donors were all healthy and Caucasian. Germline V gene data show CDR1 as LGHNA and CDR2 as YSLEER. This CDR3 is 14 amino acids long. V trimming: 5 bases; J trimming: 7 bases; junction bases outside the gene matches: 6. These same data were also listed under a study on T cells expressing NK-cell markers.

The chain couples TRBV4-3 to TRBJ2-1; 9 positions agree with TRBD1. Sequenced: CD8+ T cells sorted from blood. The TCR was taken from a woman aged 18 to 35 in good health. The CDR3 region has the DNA TGCGCCAGCAGCTCCCGGACAGGGGTTAATGAGCAGTTCTTC. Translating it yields CASSSRTGVNEQFF.